This T cell receptor beta chain was captured by sequencing in a study of blood T cell repertoires in COVID-19. Turning to this clone: This same CDR3 is encoded by further DNA sequences in the sample.

In the source study's methods: Estimation of nucleated cell counts relied on the amplification of reference gene primers. Clones were read by immunoSEQ multiplex PCR, and TCRdb kept only the in-frame ones, dropping some. The V and J calls and clone size were taken over from that table, and D and trimming were inferred from the DNA. The sample lists about 230,000 clones; approximately 80% were seen once. For recovered donors of Cohort 3, there were two negative PCRs, clearance, or symptom resolution. The CDR3 spans 13 residues. J gave up 4 bases and V 6 bases, and 1 base lay outside the gene matches. Germline CDR1 reads LNHDA; CDR2 reads SQIVND (reference sequence).

The receptor was derived from a man aged 55-75 years who had recovered from COVID-19. Input material: PBMCs or T cells enriched from blood (not recorded which). The chain couples TRBV19 to TRBJ1-4, with 8 nucleotides matching TRBD1. This CDR3 is CASRGQGNEKLFF. CDR3 coding DNA: TGTGCCAGTAGAGGACAGGGTAATGAAAAACTGTTTTTT.